This is a list of T cell receptor beta chains from one sample in a study of blood T cell repertoires in COVID-19. TCRdb keeps only in-frame clones here, not all; method: immunoSEQ multiplex PCR. The sample holds a few hundred thousand clones, more than 70% seen once. The sequencing sample was made of peripheral blood. These receptors were taken from a woman between 50 and 59 years old with acute or convalescent COVID-19. The CDR3 runs from the conserved cysteine through the conserved F or W. The D gene is left open where the match is weak. Clone size is given for some rows only: seen once, a few or many times, or a class if the clone is expanded.

V gene	D gene	clone size	J gene	CDR3 protein	CDR3 DNA
TRBV29-1	-	-	TRBJ2-7	CSVYRNYEQYF	TGCAGCGTTTACAGAAACTACGAGCAGTACTTC
TRBV5-1	-	-	TRBJ1-6	CASSLDSYNSPLHF	TGCGCCAGCAGCTTGGACAGCTATAATTCACCCCTCCACTTT
TRBV24-1	TRBD2	-	TRBJ2-1	CATSDSTSGVYNEQFF	TGTGCCACCAGTGATTCCACTAGCGGGGTTTACAATGAGCAGTTCTTC
TRBV7-9	TRBD1	-	TRBJ1-1	CASSPQSQGAGTEAFF	TGTGCCAGCAGCCCGCAGTCACAGGGGGCAGGGACTGAAGCTTTCTTT
TRBV7-9	TRBD1	-	TRBJ2-6	CASSPGQGDNLSGANVLTF	TGTGCCAGCAGCCCGGGACAGGGGGATAACCTCTCTGGGGCCAACGTCCTGACTTTC
TRBV5-4	-	-	TRBJ2-3	CASSFGGDTQYF	TGTGCCAGCAGCTTTGGGGGCGATACGCAGTATTTT
TRBV28	TRBD2	-	TRBJ2-7	CASSPRLAGVRAYEQYF	TGTGCCAGCAGTCCCCGCCTAGCGGGAGTACGGGCCTACGAGCAGTACTTC
TRBV7-3	TRBD2	-	TRBJ2-5	CASSPSGRAQETQYF	TGTGCCAGCAGCCCAAGCGGGAGGGCCCAAGAGACCCAGTACTTC
TRBV5-4	TRBD2	once	TRBJ2-5	CASSLVQREGHLHF	TGTGCCAGCAGCTTGGTCCAGCGGGAGGGCCATCTGCACTTC
TRBV6-1	TRBD1	-	TRBJ2-1	CASSEGRDRAYNEQFF	TGTGCCAGCAGTGAAGGTCGGGACAGAGCCTACAATGAGCAGTTCTTC
TRBV9	-	-	TRBJ2-1	CASSARAYEQFF	TGTGCCAGCAGCGCCAGGGCGTATGAGCAGTTCTTC
TRBV18	TRBD1	once	TRBJ1-4	CASSTGTGGEKLFF	TGTGCCAGCTCAACCGGGACAGGGGGAGAAAAACTGTTTTTT
TRBV5-4	-	-	TRBJ1-2	CASSAGTTYGYTF	TGTGCCAGCAGCGCCGGGACTACCTATGGCTACACCTTC
TRBV5-4	TRBD1	-	TRBJ2-1	CASRRDRGYNEQFF	TGTGCCAGCAGACGGGACAGGGGATACAATGAGCAGTTCTTC
TRBV7-9	TRBD1	-	TRBJ1-2	CASSWGQGEGYTF	TGTGCCAGCAGCTGGGGACAGGGAGAGGGCTACACCTTC
TRBV7-7	-	-	TRBJ2-7	CASSLSEISYEQYF	TGTGCTAGCAGCCTCAGCGAGATCTCCTACGAGCAGTACTTC
TRBV6-5	-	-	TRBJ1-1	CASSLDPGTEAFF	TGTGCCAGCAGTTTAGACCCGGGGACTGAAGCTTTCTTT
TRBV10-3	-	-	TRBJ2-2	CAISGVAGLNTGELFF	TGTGCCATCAGTGGGGTTGCGGGCCTGAACACCGGGGAGCTGTTTTTT
TRBV27	TRBD2	-	TRBJ2-7	CASSKRLAGSYEQYF	TGTGCCAGCAGTAAAAGACTAGCGGGGTCCTACGAGCAGTACTTC
TRBV9	TRBD2	-	TRBJ2-7	CASSVDPAGGPPQYF	TGTGCCAGCAGCGTAGACCCAGCGGGAGGGCCACCCCAGTACTTC
TRBV10-3	TRBD2	once	TRBJ2-7	CAINDYGTSGMYEQYF	TGTGCCATCAACGACTATGGCACTAGCGGGATGTACGAGCAGTACTTC
TRBV30	-	-	TRBJ1-1	CAWGGRLGVLNTEAFF	TGTGCCTGGGGGGGAAGGTTAGGGGTGTTGAACACTGAAGCTTTCTTT
TRBV9	TRBD1	-	TRBJ2-2	CASSVDSGGRIGELFF	TGTGCCAGCAGCGTAGACTCAGGGGGCAGGATCGGGGAGCTGTTTTTT
TRBV10-1	-	-	TRBJ2-1	CASSESIRYNEQFF	TGCGCCAGCAGTGAGTCGATTAGATACAATGAGCAGTTCTTC
TRBV28	-	-	TRBJ1-1	CASSFGGMNTEAFF	TGTGCCAGCAGTTTCGGCGGAATGAACACTGAAGCTTTCTTT
TRBV7-6	TRBD1	-	TRBJ2-5	CASSIRDRGIETQYF	TGTGCCAGCAGCATCAGAGACAGGGGGATAGAGACCCAGTACTTC
TRBV5-5	TRBD2	-	TRBJ2-2	CASSLVTGGPDGELFF	TGTGCCAGCAGCTTGGTGACGGGAGGGCCGGACGGGGAGCTGTTTTTT
TRBV2	-	-	TRBJ2-6	CASRTRTDSNVLTF	TGTGCCAGCAGAACCAGGACAGATTCCAACGTCCTGACTTTC
TRBV24-1	TRBD2	-	TRBJ2-3	CATSLSRLAGGPGDTQYF	TGTGCCACCAGTCTCTCCCGACTAGCGGGAGGGCCCGGAGATACGCAGTATTTT
TRBV27	-	-	TRBJ2-5	CASSLTGELGRTQYF	TGTGCCAGCAGTTTAACTGGAGAGTTGGGGCGGACCCAGTACTTC
TRBV7-9	-	-	TRBJ1-2	CASSLVSNYGYTF	TGTGCCAGCAGCTTAGTATCCAACTATGGCTACACCTTC
TRBV5-1	-	-	TRBJ2-1	CASSLGQIDEQFF	TGCGCCAGCAGCTTAGGACAGATTGATGAGCAGTTCTTC
TRBV6-5	TRBD1	-	TRBJ1-2	CASSYSTGGVGGYTF	TGTGCCAGCAGTTACTCGACAGGGGGAGTCGGCGGCTACACCTTC
TRBV11-3	TRBD2	-	TRBJ2-3	CASSNGPGGSQYF	TGTGCCAGCAGCAACGGGCCCGGGGGGTCGCAGTATTTT
TRBV3-1/TRBV3-2	-	-	TRBJ2-3	CASSQDPSDTQYF	TGTGCCAGCAGCCAAGACCCGAGCGATACGCAGTATTTT